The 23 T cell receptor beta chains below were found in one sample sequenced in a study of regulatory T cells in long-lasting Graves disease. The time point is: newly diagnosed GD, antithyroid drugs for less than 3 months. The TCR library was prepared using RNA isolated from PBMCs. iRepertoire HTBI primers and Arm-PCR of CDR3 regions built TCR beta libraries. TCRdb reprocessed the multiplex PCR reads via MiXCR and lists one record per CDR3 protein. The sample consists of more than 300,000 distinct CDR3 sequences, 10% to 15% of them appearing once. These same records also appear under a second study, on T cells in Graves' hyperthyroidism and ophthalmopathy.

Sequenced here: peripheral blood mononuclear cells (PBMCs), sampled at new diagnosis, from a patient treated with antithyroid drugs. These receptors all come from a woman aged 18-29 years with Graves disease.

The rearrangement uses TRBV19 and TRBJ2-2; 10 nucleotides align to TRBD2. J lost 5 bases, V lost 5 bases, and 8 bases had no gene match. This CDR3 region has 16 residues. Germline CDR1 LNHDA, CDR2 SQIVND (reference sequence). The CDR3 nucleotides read TGTGCCAGTAGTGTAAGAGCGGGAGGGGAAACCGGGGAGCTGTTTTTT. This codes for CASSVRAGGETGELFF. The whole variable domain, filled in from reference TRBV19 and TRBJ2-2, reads DGGITQSPKYLFRKEGQNVTLSCEQNLNHDAMYWYRQDPGQGLRLIYYSQIVNDFQKGDIAEGYSVSREKKESFPLTVTSAQKNPTAFYLCASSVRAGGETGELFFGEGSRLTVL.

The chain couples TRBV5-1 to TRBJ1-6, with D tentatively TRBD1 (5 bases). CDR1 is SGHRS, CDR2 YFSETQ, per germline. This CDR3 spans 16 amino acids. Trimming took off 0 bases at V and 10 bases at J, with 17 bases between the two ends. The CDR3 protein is CASSLDGTGQGSPLHF. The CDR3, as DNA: TGCGCCAGCAGCTTGGACGGAACAGGACAAGGATCACCCCTCCACTTT.

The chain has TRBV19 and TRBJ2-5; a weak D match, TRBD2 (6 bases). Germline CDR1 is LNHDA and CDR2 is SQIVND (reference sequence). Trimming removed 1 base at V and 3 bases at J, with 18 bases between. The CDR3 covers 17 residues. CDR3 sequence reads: CASSIVSGGTGKETQYF. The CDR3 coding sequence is TGTGCCAGTAGTATAGTCAGCGGAGGGACCGGGAAAGAGACCCAGTACTTC.

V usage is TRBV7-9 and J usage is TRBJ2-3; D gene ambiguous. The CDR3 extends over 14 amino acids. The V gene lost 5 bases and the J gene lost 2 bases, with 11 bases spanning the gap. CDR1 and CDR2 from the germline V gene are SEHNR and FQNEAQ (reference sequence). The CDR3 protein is CASSTRLTTDTQYF. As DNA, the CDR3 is TGTGCCAGCAGCACCCGACTTACCACAGATACGCAGTATTTT.

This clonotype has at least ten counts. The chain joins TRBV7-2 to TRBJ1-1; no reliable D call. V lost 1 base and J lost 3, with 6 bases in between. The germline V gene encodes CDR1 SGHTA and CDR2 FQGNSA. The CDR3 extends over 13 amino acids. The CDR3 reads CASSLGKDTEAFF. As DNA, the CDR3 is TGTGCCAGCAGCTTAGGAAAGGACACTGAAGCTTTCTTT.

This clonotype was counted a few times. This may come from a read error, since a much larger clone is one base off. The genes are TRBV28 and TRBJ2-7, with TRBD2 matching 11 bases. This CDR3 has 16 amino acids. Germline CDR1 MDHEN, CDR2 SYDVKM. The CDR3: CASESPRGTSGYERYF. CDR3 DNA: TGTGCCAGTGAATCGCCCCGGGGGACTAGCGGTTACGAGCGGTACTTC.

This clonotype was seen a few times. For the CDR3, the DNA is TGTGCCAGCAGGAGAACAGGGGCCGGGGGCTACACCTTC. Encoded protein: CASRRTGAGGYTF. The J gene is TRBJ1-2, the V gene TRBV6-4; 7 bases agree with TRBD1. J gave up 8 bases and V 6 bases, and 9 bases lay outside the gene matches. The CDR3 contains 13 residues. Germline loops: CDR1 MRHNA, CDR2 SNTAGT.

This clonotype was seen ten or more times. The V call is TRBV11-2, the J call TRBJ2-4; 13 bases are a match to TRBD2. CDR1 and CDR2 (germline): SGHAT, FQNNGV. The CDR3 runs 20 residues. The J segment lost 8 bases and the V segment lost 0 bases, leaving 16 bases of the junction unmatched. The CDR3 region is CASSLDLSLAGGPGKDIQYF. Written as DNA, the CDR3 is TGTGCCAGCAGCTTAGACCTCTCACTAGCGGGAGGGCCAGGGAAAGACATTCAGTACTTC. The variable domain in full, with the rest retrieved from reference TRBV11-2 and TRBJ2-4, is EAGVAQSPRYKIIEKRQSVAFWCNPISGHATLYWYQQILGQGPKLLIQFQNNGVVDDSQLPKDRFSAERLKGVDSTLKIQPAKLEDSAVYLCASSLDLSLAGGPGKDIQYFGAGTRLSVL.

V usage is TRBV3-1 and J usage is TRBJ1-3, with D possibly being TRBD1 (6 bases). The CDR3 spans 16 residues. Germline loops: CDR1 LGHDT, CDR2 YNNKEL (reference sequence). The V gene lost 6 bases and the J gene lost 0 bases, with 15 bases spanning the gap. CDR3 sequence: CASRSWGAFSGNTIYF. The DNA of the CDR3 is TGTGCCAGCAGAAGCTGGGGGGCTTTCTCTGGAAACACCATATATTTT.

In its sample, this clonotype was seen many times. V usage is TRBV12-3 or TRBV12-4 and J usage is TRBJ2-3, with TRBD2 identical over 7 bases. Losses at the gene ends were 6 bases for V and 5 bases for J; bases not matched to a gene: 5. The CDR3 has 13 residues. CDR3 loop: CASRPGRVDTQYF. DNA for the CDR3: TGTGCCAGCAGACCTGGGAGGGTAGATACGCAGTATTTT.

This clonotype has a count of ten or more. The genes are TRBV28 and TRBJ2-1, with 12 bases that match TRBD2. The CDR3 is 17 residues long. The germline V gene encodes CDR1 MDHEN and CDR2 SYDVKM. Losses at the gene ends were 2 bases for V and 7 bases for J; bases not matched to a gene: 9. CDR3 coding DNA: TGTGCCAGCAGTTTAGGGCTAGCGGGAGGGCCGAAGAATGAGCAGTTCTTC. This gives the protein CASSLGLAGGPKNEQFF.

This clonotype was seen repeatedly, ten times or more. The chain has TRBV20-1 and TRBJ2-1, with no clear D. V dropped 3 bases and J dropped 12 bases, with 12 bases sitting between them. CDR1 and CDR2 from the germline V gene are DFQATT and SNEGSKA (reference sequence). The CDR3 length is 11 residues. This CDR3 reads CSASEDKGQFF. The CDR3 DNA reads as TGCAGTGCTAGCGAAGATAAGGGGCAGTTCTTC.

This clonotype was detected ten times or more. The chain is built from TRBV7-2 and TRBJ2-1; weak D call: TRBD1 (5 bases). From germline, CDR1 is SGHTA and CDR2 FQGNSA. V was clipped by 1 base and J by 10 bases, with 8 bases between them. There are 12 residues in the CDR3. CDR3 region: CASSLVNREQFF. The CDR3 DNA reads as TGTGCCAGCAGCTTAGTCAACAGGGAGCAGTTCTTC. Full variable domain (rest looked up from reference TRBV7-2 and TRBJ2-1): GAGVSQSPSNKVTEKGKDVELRCDPISGHTALYWYRQSLGQGLEFLIYFQGNSAPDKSGLPSDRFSAERTGGSVSTLTIQRTQQEDSAVYLCASSLVNREQFFGPGTRLTVL.

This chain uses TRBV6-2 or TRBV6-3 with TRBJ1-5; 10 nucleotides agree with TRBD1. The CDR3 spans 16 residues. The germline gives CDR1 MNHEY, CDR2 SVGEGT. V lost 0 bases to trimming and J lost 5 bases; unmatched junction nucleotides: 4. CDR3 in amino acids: CASSYSRGTGDQPQHF. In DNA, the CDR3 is TGTGCCAGCAGTTACTCCCGCGGGACAGGGGATCAGCCCCAGCATTTT.

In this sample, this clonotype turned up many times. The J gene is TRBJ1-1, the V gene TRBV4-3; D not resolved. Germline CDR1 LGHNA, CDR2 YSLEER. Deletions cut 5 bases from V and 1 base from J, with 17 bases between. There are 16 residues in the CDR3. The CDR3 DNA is TGCGCCAGCAGCACCTGGGGAGGCCAGCCGAACACTGAAGCTTTCTTT. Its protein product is CASSTWGGQPNTEAFF.

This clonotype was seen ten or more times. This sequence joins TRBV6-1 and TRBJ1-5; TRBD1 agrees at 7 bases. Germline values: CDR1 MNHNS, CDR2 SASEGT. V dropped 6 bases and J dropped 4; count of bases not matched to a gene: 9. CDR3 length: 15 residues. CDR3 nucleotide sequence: TGTGCCAGCAGCTCAACACGGACAGGTAATCAGCCCCAGCATTTT. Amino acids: CASSSTRTGNQPQHF.

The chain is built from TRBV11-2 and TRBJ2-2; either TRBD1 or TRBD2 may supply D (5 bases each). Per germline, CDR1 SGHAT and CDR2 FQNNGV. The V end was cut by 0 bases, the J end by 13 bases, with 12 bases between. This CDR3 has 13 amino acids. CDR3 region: CASSLDLPGRLFF. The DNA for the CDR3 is TGTGCCAGCAGCTTAGATCTACCGGGGCGGCTGTTTTTT.

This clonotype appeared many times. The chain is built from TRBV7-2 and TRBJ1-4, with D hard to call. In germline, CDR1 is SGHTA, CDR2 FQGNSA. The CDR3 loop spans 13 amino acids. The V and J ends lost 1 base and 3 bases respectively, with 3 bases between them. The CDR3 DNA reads TGTGCCAGCAGCTTAGGCGCTAATGAAAAACTGTTTTTT. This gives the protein CASSLGANEKLFF. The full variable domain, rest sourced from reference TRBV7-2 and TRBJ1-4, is GAGVSQSPSNKVTEKGKDVELRCDPISGHTALYWYRQSLGQGLEFLIYFQGNSAPDKSGLPSDRFSAERTGGSVSTLTIQRTQQEDSAVYLCASSLGANEKLFFGSGTQLSVL.

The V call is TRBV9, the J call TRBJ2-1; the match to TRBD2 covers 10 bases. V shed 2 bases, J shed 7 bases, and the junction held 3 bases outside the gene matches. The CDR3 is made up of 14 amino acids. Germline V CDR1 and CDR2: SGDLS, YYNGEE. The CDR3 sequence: CASSVGLAANEQFF. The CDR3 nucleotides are TGTGCCAGCAGCGTTGGACTAGCGGCGAATGAGCAGTTCTTC.

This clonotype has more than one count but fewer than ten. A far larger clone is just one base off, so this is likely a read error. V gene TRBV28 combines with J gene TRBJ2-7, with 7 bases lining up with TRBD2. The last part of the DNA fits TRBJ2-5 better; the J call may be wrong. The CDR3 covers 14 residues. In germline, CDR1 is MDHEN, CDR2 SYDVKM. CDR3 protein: CASKPPGTGGTQYF. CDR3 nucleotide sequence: TGTGCCAGCAAGCCCCCCGGGACGGGAGGGACCCAGTACTTC.

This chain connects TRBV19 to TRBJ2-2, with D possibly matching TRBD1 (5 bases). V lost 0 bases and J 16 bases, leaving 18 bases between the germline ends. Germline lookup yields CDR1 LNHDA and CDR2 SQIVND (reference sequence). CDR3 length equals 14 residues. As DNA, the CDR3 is TGTGCCAGTAGTATAGAGGTACTAAGGGGCAAGCAGTTTTTT. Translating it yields CASSIEVLRGKQFF.

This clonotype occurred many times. CDR3 DNA sequence: TGCGCCAGCAGCTTCAGTCGGCGGGGGGGCCTTGAGCAGTTCTTC. It is translated as CASSFSRRGGLEQFF. V gene TRBV5-1 combines with J gene TRBJ2-1; 9 bases agree with TRBD2. V was clipped by 2 bases and J by 9 bases; unmatched bases: 9. CDR1 and CDR2 from the germline V gene are SGHRS and YFSETQ. CDR3 length equals 15 residues.

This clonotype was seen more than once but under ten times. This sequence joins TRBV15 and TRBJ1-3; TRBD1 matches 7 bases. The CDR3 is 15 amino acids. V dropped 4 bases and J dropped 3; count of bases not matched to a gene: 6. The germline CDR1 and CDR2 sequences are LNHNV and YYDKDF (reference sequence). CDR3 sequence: CATSISRGSGNTIYF. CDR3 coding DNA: TGTGCCACCAGCATAAGCAGGGGGAGTGGAAACACCATATATTTT. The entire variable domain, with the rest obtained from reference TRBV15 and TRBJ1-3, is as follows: DAMVIQNPRYQVTQFGKPVTLSCSQTLNHNVMYWYQQKSSQAPKLLFHYYDKDFNNEADTPDNFQSRRPNTSFCFLDIRSPGLGDTAMYLCATSISRGSGNTIYFGEGSWLTVV.